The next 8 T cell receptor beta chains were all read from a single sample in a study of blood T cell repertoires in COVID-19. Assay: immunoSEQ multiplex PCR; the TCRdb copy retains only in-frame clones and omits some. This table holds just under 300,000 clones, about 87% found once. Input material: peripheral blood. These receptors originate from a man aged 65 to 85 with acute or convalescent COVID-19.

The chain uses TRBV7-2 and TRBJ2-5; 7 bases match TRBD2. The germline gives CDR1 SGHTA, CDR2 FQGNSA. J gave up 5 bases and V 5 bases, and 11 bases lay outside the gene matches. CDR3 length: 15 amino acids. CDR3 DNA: TGTGCCAGCAGCCTCCTCGGACTAGGAGGGGAGACCCAGTACTTC. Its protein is CASSLLGLGGETQYF.

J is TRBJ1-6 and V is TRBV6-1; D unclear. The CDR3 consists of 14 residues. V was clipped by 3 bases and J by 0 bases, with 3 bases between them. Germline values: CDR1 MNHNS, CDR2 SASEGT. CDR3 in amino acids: CASSDGSYNSPLHF. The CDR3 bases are TGTGCCAGCAGTGACGGCTCCTATAATTCACCCCTCCACTTT.

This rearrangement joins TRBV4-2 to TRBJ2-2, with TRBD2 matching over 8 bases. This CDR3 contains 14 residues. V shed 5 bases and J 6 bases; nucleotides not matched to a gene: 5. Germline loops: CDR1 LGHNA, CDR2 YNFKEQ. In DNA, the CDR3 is TGTGCCAGCAGCGATCGGGGGGGGGCCGGGGAGCTGTTTTTT. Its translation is CASSDRGGAGELFF.

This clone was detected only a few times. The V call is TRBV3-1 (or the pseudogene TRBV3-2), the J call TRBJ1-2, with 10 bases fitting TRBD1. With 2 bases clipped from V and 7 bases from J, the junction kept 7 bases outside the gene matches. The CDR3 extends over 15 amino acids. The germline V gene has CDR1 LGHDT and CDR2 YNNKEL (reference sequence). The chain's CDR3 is CASSQPTGGEGGYTF. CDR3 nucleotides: TGTGCCAGCAGCCAACCGACAGGGGGCGAGGGTGGCTACACCTTC.

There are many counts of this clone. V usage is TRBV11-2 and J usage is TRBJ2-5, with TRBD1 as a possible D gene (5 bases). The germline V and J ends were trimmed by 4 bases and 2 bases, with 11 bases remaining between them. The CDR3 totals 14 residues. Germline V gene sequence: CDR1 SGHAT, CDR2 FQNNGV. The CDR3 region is CASSWGRGQETQYF. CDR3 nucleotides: TGTGCCAGCAGCTGGGGTAGGGGTCAAGAGACCCAGTACTTC.

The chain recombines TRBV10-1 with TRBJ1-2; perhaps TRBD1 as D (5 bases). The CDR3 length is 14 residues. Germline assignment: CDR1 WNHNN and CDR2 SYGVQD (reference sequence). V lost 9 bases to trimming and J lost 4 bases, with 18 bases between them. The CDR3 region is CARTPLGVVYGYTF. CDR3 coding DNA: TGCGCCAGAACCCCCCTAGGGGTGGTCTATGGCTACACCTTC.

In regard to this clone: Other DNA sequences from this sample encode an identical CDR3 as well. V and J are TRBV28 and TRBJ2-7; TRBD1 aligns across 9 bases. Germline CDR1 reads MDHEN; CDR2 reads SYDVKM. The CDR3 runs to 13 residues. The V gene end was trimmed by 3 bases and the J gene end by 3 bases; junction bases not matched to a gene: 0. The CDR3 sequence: CASSLTGGYEQYF. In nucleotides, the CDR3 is TGTGCCAGCAGTTTGACAGGGGGCTACGAGCAGTACTTC.

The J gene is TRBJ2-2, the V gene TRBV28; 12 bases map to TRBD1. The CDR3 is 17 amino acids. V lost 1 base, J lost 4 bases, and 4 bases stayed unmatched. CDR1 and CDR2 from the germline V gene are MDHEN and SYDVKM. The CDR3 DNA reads TGTGCCAGCAGTTTATTTGGGACAGGGGGCTTCACCGGGGAGCTGTTTTTT. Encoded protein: CASSLFGTGGFTGELFF. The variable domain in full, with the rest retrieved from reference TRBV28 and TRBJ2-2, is DVKVTQSSRYLVKRTGEKVFLECVQDMDHENMFWYRQDPGLGLRLIYFSYDVKMKEKGDIPEGYSVSREKKERFSLILESASTNQTSMYLCASSLFGTGGFTGELFFGEGSRLTVL.